This T cell receptor beta chain was recorded in a study of CD8 T cells in Susac syndrome. RNA, at roughly 0.5 to 1 ug, was reverse transcribed with random hexamers. It was immunoSEQ multiplex PCR that amplified TCR beta CDR3 across 54 Vbeta and 13 Jbeta. TCRdb reprocessed the immunoSEQ multiplex PCR reads via MiXCR and lists one record per CDR3 protein. The table has approximately 110,000 distinct CDR3 sequences, approximately 95% seen once. The CDR3 covers 13 residues. The germline V gene encodes CDR1 LNHDA and CDR2 SQIVND (reference sequence). V dropped 7 bases and J dropped 4; count of bases not matched to a gene: 5. Sequencing of TCR beta covered CD8+ and CD4+ T cells obtained from blood. Multiple sclerosis controls were treatment-naive patients with stable or active relapsing-remitting disease. TEMRA cells were FACS-enriched, unlike CD8+ and CD4+ T cells, which were negatively isolated.

The sample consisted of CD8+ T cells from PBMCs. V usage is TRBV19 and J usage is TRBJ1-2, with TRBD1 matching over 8 bases. The TCR was taken from a human donor with multiple sclerosis. The CDR3 sequence is CASNVQGAYGYTF. In nucleotides, the CDR3 is TGTGCCAGTAACGTCCAGGGGGCCTATGGCTACACCTTC.